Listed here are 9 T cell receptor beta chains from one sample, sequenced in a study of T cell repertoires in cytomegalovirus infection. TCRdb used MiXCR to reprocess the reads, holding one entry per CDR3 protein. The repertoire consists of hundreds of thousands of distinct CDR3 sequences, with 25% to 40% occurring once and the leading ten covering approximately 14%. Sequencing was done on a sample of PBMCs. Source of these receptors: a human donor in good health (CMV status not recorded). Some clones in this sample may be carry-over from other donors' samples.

DNA for the CDR3: TGTGCCAGCAGCGTACTCCAGGGGGAGGGCGAGCAGTACTTC. Protein: CASSVLQGEGEQYF. The V and J genes are TRBV9 and TRBJ2-7; D could derive from TRBD1 or TRBD2 (7 bases each). Trimming shortened V by 1 base and J by 6 bases, and 14 bases separated the two germline ends. Per germline, CDR1 SGDLS and CDR2 YYNGEE. The CDR3 length is 14 residues.

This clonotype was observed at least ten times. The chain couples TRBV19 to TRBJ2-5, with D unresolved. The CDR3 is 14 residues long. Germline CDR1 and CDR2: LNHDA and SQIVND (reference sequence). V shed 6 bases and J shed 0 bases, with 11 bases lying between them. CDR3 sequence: CASRGTLYQETQYF. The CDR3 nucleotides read TGTGCCAGTAGAGGAACGTTGTACCAAGAGACCCAGTACTTC.

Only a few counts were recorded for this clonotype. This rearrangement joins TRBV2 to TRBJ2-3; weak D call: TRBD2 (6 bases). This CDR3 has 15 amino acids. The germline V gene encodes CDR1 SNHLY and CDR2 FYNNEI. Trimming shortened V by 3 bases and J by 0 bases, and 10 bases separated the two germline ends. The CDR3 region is CASSEAGLSTDTQYF. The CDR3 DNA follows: TGTGCCAGCAGTGAGGCGGGGCTAAGCACAGATACGCAGTATTTT.

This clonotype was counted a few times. The CDR3 DNA is TGTGCCAGCAGTGAGGACAGGAAGTGGAACACTGAAGCTTTCTTT. This encodes CASSEDRKWNTEAFF. This rearrangement joins TRBV6-5 to TRBJ1-1; 7 bases match TRBD1. CDR3 length: 15 amino acids. Germline CDR1 and CDR2: MNHEY and SVGAGI. V lost 5 bases to trimming and J lost 1 base; unmatched junction nucleotides: 7.

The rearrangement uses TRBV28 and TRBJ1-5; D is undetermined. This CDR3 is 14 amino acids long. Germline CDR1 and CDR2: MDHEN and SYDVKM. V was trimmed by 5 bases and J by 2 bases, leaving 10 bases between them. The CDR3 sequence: CASSPRLGNQPQHF. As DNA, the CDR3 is TGTGCCAGCAGTCCCAGGCTGGGCAATCAGCCCCAGCATTTT. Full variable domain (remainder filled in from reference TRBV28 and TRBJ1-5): DVKVTQSSRYLVKRTGEKVFLECVQDMDHENMFWYRQDPGLGLRLIYFSYDVKMKEKGDIPEGYSVSREKKERFSLILESASTNQTSMYLCASSPRLGNQPQHFGDGTRLSIL.

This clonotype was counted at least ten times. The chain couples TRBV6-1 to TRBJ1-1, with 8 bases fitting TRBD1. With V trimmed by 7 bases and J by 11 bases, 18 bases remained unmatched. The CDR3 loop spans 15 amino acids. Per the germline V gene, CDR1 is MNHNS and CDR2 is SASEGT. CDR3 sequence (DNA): TGTGCCAGCAAGCTTTTTGAGACAGGGGTAGATCGGGCTTTCTTT. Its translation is CASKLFETGVDRAFF.

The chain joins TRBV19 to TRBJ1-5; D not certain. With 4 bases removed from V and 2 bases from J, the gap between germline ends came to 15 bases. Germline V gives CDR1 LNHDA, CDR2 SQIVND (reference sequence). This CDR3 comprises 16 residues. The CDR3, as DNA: TGTGCCAGTAGTAAGAGGGAAGGGCTTGGCAATCAGCCCCAGCATTTT. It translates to CASSKREGLGNQPQHF.

CDR3 residues: CASRGQFQETQYF. The CDR3 bases are TGTGCCAGCAGGGGACAGTTTCAAGAGACCCAGTACTTC. The chain has TRBV2 and TRBJ2-5, with 7 bases lining up with TRBD1. With V trimmed by 6 bases and J by 2 bases, 3 bases remained unmatched. The CDR3 has 13 residues. CDR1 is SNHLY and CDR2 is FYNNEI in the germline V gene.

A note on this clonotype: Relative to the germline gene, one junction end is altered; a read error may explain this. Written as DNA, the CDR3 is TGTGCCAGCATCTTAGTCACCAATGAGCAGTTCTTC. It codes for CASILVTNEQFF. The chain recombines TRBV11-2 with TRBJ2-1; D gene ambiguous. CDR1 is SGHAT, CDR2 FQNNGV, per germline. The CDR3 consists of 12 residues.